Here is one T cell receptor beta chain with its context. Only in-frame clones appear in the TCRdb table, and some are missing; sequencing was by immunoSEQ multiplex PCR. Here the sample spans hundreds of thousands of clones, 95% to 97% being singletons. The sample originates from a study of shared clonotypes between healthy human individuals. V lost 3 bases to trimming and J lost 1 base, with 6 bases between them. CDR1 and CDR2 (germline): MDHEN, SYDVKM. The CDR3 runs 14 residues. The chain joins TRBV28 to TRBJ2-2, with D hard to call. Input material: naive CD4+ T cells sorted from blood. Specified subset: CD45RA+ positively selected. The sequence came from a woman aged 30 to 39 in good health. The CDR3 here is CASSFLLNTGELFF. The CDR3 DNA reads as TGTGCCAGCAGTTTTCTTCTGAACACCGGGGAGCTGTTTTTT.